Below, one T cell receptor beta chain is given with its context. Data came from immunoSEQ multiplex PCR; TCRdb stores just in-frame clones and leaves some out. The sample shows approximately 400,000 clones, approximately 89% of them seen only once. The source of the sample is a study of blood T cell repertoires in COVID-19. Study details: Collection of acute and convalescent COVID-19 samples took place in the United States, Italy and Spain. PBMCs, B-cell-depleted T cells, or T cells provided the cDNA or gDNA that made up the material.

CDR1 is SGHTA and CDR2 is FQGTGA in the germline V gene. V shed 5 bases, J shed 0 bases, and the junction held 7 bases outside the gene matches. The CDR3 is made up of 16 amino acids. The sequencing input was peripheral blood. The source is a woman between 50 and 59 years old with COVID-19, enrolled during active disease. V gene TRBV7-3 combines with J gene TRBJ1-5, with 7 bases matching TRBD1. Written as DNA, the CDR3 is TGTGCCAGCAGCGCACCGGGACAGAGTAGCAATCAGCCCCAGCATTTT. Translated: CASSAPGQSSNQPQHF.